Reported below is one TCR beta chain. It was with random hexamers that roughly 0.45 to 1 ug RNA was reverse transcribed. TCRdb independently ran MiXCR on the immunoSEQ multiplex PCR reads; one entry per CDR3 protein. The table records about 300,000 distinct CDR3 sequences, roughly 85% of them present only once. Germline V gene sequence: CDR1 SQVTM, CDR2 ANQGSEA. The length of the CDR3 is 15 residues. V trimming: 4 bases; J trimming: 3 bases; junction bases outside the gene matches: 6. The source of the sample is a study of CD8 T cells in Susac syndrome. Sequencing input: CD8+ T cells from PBMCs. The chain carries TRBV29-1 and TRBJ2-3; 11 nucleotides agree with TRBD2. The clonotype was recovered from a human donor with multiple sclerosis. Here the CDR3 DNA reads TGCAGCGTTGCGCGTACTAGCGGGAGAACAGATACGCAGTATTTT. It codes for CSVARTSGRTDTQYF.